A single T cell receptor (beta chain) is shown here with its context. The antigen it recognizes is unknown. It has no much larger one-base neighbor in the sample; base qualities were not kept. TCRbeta CDR3 regions were amplified from genomic DNA by means of the immunoSEQ Assay, a bias-controlled multiplex PCR. The paper's data handling went like this. The number of nucleated cells in each sample was estimated from the amplification of reference gene primers within the assay. Sequence reads were collapsed and filtered to measure the absolute abundance of every unique TCRbeta CDR3 rearrangement. For each sample, productive Simpson clonality was calculated as the square root of Simpson's diversity index over productive rearrangements. TCRdb's version of the immuneACCESS table is confined to in-frame rearrangements and falls short of the full clone set. An unresolved V gene accounts for under half of the shortfall where checked; the remainder is of unknown origin. V and J calls and clone size are as listed in that table; D and trimming were resolved from the DNA. For this sample there are 110,000 to 150,000 clones; around 82% appear just once. The ten largest clonotypes hold 5% of the sample.

The CDR3 spans 13 residues, from the cysteine through the phenylalanine. The CDR3 DNA has 39 bases and is translated from base 1. CDR1 is given as SGHTA and CDR2 as FQGNSA, both from the germline V gene. For this chain, trimming is 5 bases at the V end and 2 bases at the J end, and the number of junction bases without a gene match is 2. Collaborating institutions collected whole blood in K2EDTA tubes following their own protocols. For TCRbeta analysis, collaborator samples were shipped as frozen whole blood, as isolated PBMCs, or as DNA extracted from either sample type. This specimen belongs to a study of blood T cell repertoires in COVID-19 (dated by TCRdb to 2019 to 2021). Background on the whole study: The collaborator samples originated in the United States, Italy and Spain and spanned the acute and convalescent phases of COVID-19. The material from the prospective study consisted of cDNA or gDNA derived from T cells, B-cell-depleted T cells, or PBMCs. Deeply sampled blood TCRbeta repertoires from subjects exposed to, actively infected with, or recovered from COVID-19 were included in the dataset. The repertoires were released in a freely available public database intended as a resource for research on the immune response to SARS-CoV-2. Samples were obtained from the ongoing ImmuneRACE study (first 160 participants) and from over 1,000 subjects provided by 6 global collaborators. A de-identified subject ID, COVID-19 status, age in years and sex were almost always included in the sample metadata. HLA class I and class II types, where available, came from metadata supplied by the sample provider rather than from assay-based typing. What the study reported, not specific to this receptor: Clinical and demographic metadata were provided uncurated, with the amount varying by source and participant.

The sample was peripheral blood. The rearranged chain carries TRBV7-2 and TRBJ1-1, with 7 central nucleotides matching TRBD1. The TCR comes from a woman aged 50 to 60 with acute or convalescent COVID-19. The CDR3 has the sequence CASSDRVNTEAFF. The DNA is TGTGCCAGCAGCGACAGGGTAAACACTGAAGCTTTCTTT.